Each of the 26 T cell receptor beta chains below was sequenced from the same sample in a study of T cell responses to AZD1222 COVID-19 vaccine. Assay: immunoSEQ multiplex PCR; the TCRdb copy retains only in-frame clones and omits some. This repertoire shows about 140,000 clones, about 90% found once; its top ten account for under 2.5%. The material sequenced was peripheral blood, taken on day 0 of AZD1222 vaccination. These receptors were taken from an adult in good health.

The CDR3 region has the DNA TGTGCCACGACCGGGACAGTCACAGATACGCAGTATTTT. Residues: CATTGTVTDTQYF. The chain recombines TRBV10-3 with TRBJ2-3, with TRBD1 matching over 7 bases. With 10 bases clipped from V and 2 bases from J, the junction kept 6 bases outside the gene matches. The CDR3 covers 13 residues. The germline gives CDR1 ENHRY, CDR2 SYGVKD.

The rearrangement uses TRBV6-4 and TRBJ2-1; weak D call: TRBD2 (5 bases). V was cut by 3 bases and J by 5 bases, with 14 bases left in between. Germline V CDR1 and CDR2: MRHNA, SNTAGT. This CDR3 spans 15 amino acids. For the CDR3, the DNA is TGTGCCAGCAGTGAAATCGGGGTGGGCCACAATGAGCAGTTCTTC. Amino acids: CASSEIGVGHNEQFF.

The chain links TRBV11-2 to TRBJ1-3; no clear D gene. The CDR3 contains 16 residues. V was clipped by 5 bases and J by 4 bases, with 18 bases between them. The germline V gene encodes CDR1 SGHAT and CDR2 FQNNGV. The CDR3 sequence: CASSEKAHHLGNTIYF. CDR3 DNA sequence: TGTGCCAGCAGCGAGAAGGCCCATCACCTCGGAAACACCATATATTTT.

This chain joins TRBV20-1 and TRBJ2-7; no clear D gene. The V gene lost 3 bases and the J gene lost 1 base, with 13 bases spanning the gap. Germline CDR1 and CDR2: DFQATT and SNEGSKA (reference sequence). This CDR3 is 14 amino acids long. Here the CDR3 reads CSASLSRLSYEQYF. The CDR3, as DNA: TGCAGTGCTAGTTTGTCGCGACTTTCCTACGAGCAGTACTTC.

The chain employs TRBV9 and TRBJ1-1; 8 bases line up with TRBD1. The junction had 12 bases not matched to a gene; V was cut back by 4 bases and J by 1 base. This CDR3 is 17 amino acids long. Germline V lookup: CDR1 SGDLS, CDR2 YYNGEE. CDR3 sequence (DNA): TGTGCCAGCAGCCCCCGGACAGGGATGGGTACGAACACTGAAGCTTTCTTT. This sequence encodes CASSPRTGMGTNTEAFF.

In its sample, this clone was seen once. CDR3 DNA sequence: TGTGCCAGTAGAGTCGGAGGGATTGACGTGGCTGAAGCTTTCTTT. Translating gives CASRVGGIDVAEAFF. The chain couples TRBV19 to TRBJ1-1, with D unclear. Looked up from germline, CDR1 is LNHDA and CDR2 is SQIVND (reference sequence). V dropped 6 bases and J dropped 6 bases, with 20 bases sitting between them. The CDR3 is 15 amino acids.

The chain combines TRBV6-1 with TRBJ1-4, with TRBD1 as a possible D gene (5 bases). The V gene lost 4 bases and the J gene lost 1 base, with 13 bases spanning the gap. Germline CDR1 is MNHNS and CDR2 is SASEGT. This CDR3 has 16 residues. The CDR3 here is CASSVYGGGTNEKLFF. The CDR3 nucleotides are TGTGCCAGCAGTGTATACGGGGGAGGAACTAATGAAAAACTGTTTTTT.

The rearrangement joins TRBV2 to TRBJ1-1, with D perhaps TRBD1 (5 bases). The CDR3 runs 16 residues. Trimming removed 6 bases at V and 4 bases at J, with 21 bases between. The V gene's germline CDR1 is SNHLY and CDR2 FYNNEI. The DNA of the CDR3 is TGTGCCAGCAGGGGGGACGGACAATTCGGGGGCACTGAAGCTTTCTTT. This translates into CASRGDGQFGGTEAFF. Based on the CDR3 plus reference TRBV2 and TRBJ1-1, the full variable domain is EPEVTQTPSHQVTQMGQEVILRCVPISNHLYFYWYRQILGQKVEFLVSFYNNEISEKSEIFDDQFSVERPDGSNFTLKIRSTKLEDSAMYFCASRGDGQFGGTEAFFGQGTRLTVV.

The V and J genes are TRBV5-4 and TRBJ1-4, with 9 bases lining up with TRBD1. CDR1 and CDR2 (germline): SGHNT, YYREEE (reference sequence). This CDR3 is built from 16 residues. Losses at the gene ends were 0 bases for V and 8 bases for J; bases not matched to a gene: 8. In nucleotides, the CDR3 is TGTGCCAGCAGCTTGGGGGACAGGGCAATTGGAGAAAAACTGTTTTTT. Its protein product is CASSLGDRAIGEKLFF.

The CDR3 sequence is CASSYILAVHLDTQYF. CDR3 bases: TGTGCCAGCAGTTACATCCTAGCGGTTCATCTAGATACGCAGTATTTT. The rearrangement uses TRBV6-2 or TRBV6-3 and TRBJ2-3, with 7 positions matching TRBD2. The CDR3 spans 16 residues. Germline values: CDR1 MNHEY, CDR2 SVGEGT. The V gene end was trimmed by 2 bases and the J gene end by 5 bases; junction bases not matched to a gene: 10.

CDR3 DNA: TGTGCCAGCAGCCACGGACAGGGACCTTTAGGGGGCTACACCTTC. This encodes CASSHGQGPLGGYTF. The rearrangement uses TRBV7-9 and TRBJ1-2; 8 bases line up with TRBD1. The CDR3 length is 15 residues. V was clipped by 5 bases and J by 8 bases; unmatched bases: 13. Germline V gives CDR1 SEHNR, CDR2 FQNEAQ (reference sequence). Using reference TRBV7-9 and TRBJ1-2 for the parts outside the CDR3, the full variable domain is DTGVSQNPRHKITKRGQNVTFRCDPISEHNRLYWYRQTLGQGPEFLTYFQNEAQLEKSRLLSDRFSAERPKGSFSTLEIQRTEQGDSAMYLCASSHGQGPLGGYTFGSGTRLTVV.

The CDR3 is CASSPRDSNFEAFF. CDR3 nucleotides: TGTGCCAGCAGCCCCCGGGACAGTAATTTTGAAGCTTTCTTT. The genes are TRBV5-4 and TRBJ1-1; 7 bases agree with TRBD1. Germline CDR1 reads SGHNT; CDR2 reads YYREEE (reference sequence). The CDR3 covers 14 residues. With 4 bases clipped from V and 7 bases from J, the junction kept 10 bases outside the gene matches.

In regard to this clone: A junction end diverges from the germline sequence, so it may reflect a read error. V and J are TRBV2 and TRBJ2-7; 8 nucleotides agree with TRBD1. The CDR3 spans 9 residues. CDR1 and CDR2 (germline): SNHLY, FYNNEI. This CDR3 reads CASSGTGGF. The CDR3 DNA sequence: TGTGCCAGCAGTGGTACAGGGGGCTTC.

This clone has more than one count but fewer than ten. As DNA, the CDR3 is TGTGCCAGCAGTTTGTCAGATACGCAGTATTTT. Its protein is CASSLSDTQYF. The chain carries TRBV6-5 and TRBJ2-3; D gene unclear. The CDR3 is 11 amino acids. The germline V and J ends were trimmed by 4 bases and 4 bases, with 3 bases remaining between them. In germline, CDR1 is MNHEY, CDR2 SVGAGI.

The chain employs TRBV30 and TRBJ1-6; tentatively, D is TRBD1 (5 bases). Germline V gene lookup returns CDR1 GTSNPN and CDR2 SVGIG (reference sequence). With 1 base removed from V and 9 bases from J, the gap between germline ends came to 16 bases. This CDR3 is 15 amino acids long. The CDR3 loop reads CAWSATPERGSPLHF. The CDR3 region has the DNA TGTGCCTGGAGTGCGACACCGGAGAGGGGTTCACCCCTCCACTTT. Full variable domain (missing parts from reference TRBV30 and TRBJ1-6): SQTIHQWPATLVQPVGSPLSLECTVEGTSNPNLYWYRQAAGRGLQLLFYSVGIGQISSEVPQNLSASRPQDRQFILSSKKLLLSDSGFYLCAWSATPERGSPLHFGNGTRLTVT.

The chain carries TRBV6-4 and TRBJ1-2; perhaps TRBD1 as D (6 bases). CDR3 length equals 13 residues. V lost 4 bases to trimming and J lost 6 bases, with 12 bases between them. Germline-derived CDR1 and CDR2 are MRHNA and SNTAGT. Here the CDR3 reads CASSAQGYNGYTF. Written as DNA, the CDR3 is TGTGCCAGCAGTGCACAGGGATACAATGGCTACACCTTC.

The CDR3 nucleotides read TGTGCCAGCAGTTCCCGGGGGGCGGTGAACACTGAAGCTTTCTTT. Protein sequence: CASSSRGAVNTEAFF. The chain is built from TRBV6-5 and TRBJ1-1; tentatively, D is TRBD1 (6 bases). The CDR3 extends over 15 amino acids. CDR1 MNHEY and CDR2 SVGAGI come from the germline V gene. V was clipped by 4 bases and J by 0 bases, with 12 bases between them.

V and J are TRBV2 and TRBJ2-7; TRBD2 might be the D (6 bases). In germline, CDR1 is SNHLY, CDR2 FYNNEI. V was cut by 4 bases and J by 3 bases, with 7 bases left in between. The CDR3 is 12 amino acids. The CDR3 DNA reads as TGTGCCAGCAGTGGGACTAACTACGAGCAGTACTTC. This sequence encodes CASSGTNYEQYF.

The chain joins TRBV5-1 to TRBJ1-1, with D possibly TRBD1 on 5 matching bases. CDR3 length: 16 residues. Deletions cut 2 bases from V and 5 bases from J, with 19 bases between. The germline gives CDR1 SGHRS, CDR2 YFSETQ. CDR3 sequence (DNA): TGCGCCAGCAGCTTTTTTAGGGGTCGTGTGAGGACTGAAGCTTTCTTT. This sequence encodes CASSFFRGRVRTEAFF.

V usage is TRBV3-1 (or the pseudogene TRBV3-2) and J usage is TRBJ1-4; no clear D. CDR3 length: 15 amino acids. Trimming stripped 1 base from V and 4 bases from J, with 10 bases between. Germline CDR1 LGHDT, CDR2 YNNKEL (reference sequence). The CDR3 here is CASSQVLGRNEKLFF. CDR3 DNA: TGTGCCAGCAGCCAAGTACTGGGTCGTAATGAAAAACTGTTTTTT.

CDR3 in amino acids: CASSSYGRVGETQYF. CDR3 nucleotides: TGTGCCAGCAGCTCCTACGGTCGCGTGGGAGAGACCCAGTACTTC. The V call is TRBV7-2, the J call TRBJ2-5; D gene unclear. The germline V gene encodes CDR1 SGHTA and CDR2 FQGNSA. The V end lost 4 bases, the J end lost 4 bases, and 16 bases lay between the germline ends. The CDR3 covers 15 residues. The full variable domain, its missing parts supplied by reference TRBV7-2 and TRBJ2-5, is GAGVSQSPSNKVTEKGKDVELRCDPISGHTALYWYRQSLGQGLEFLIYFQGNSAPDKSGLPSDRFSAERTGGSVSTLTIQRTQQEDSAVYLCASSSYGRVGETQYFGPGTRLLVL.

The chain carries TRBV28 and TRBJ1-5, with D perhaps matching TRBD1 (6 bases). The length of the CDR3 is 16 residues. V gave up 5 bases and J gave up 2 bases, with 16 bases separating them. From germline, CDR1 is MDHEN and CDR2 SYDVKM. The CDR3 protein is CASSVTGTLGNQPQHF. For the CDR3, the DNA is TGTGCCAGCAGTGTGACAGGAACATTAGGCAATCAGCCCCAGCATTTT. Full variable domain (outside the CDR3, taken from reference TRBV28 and TRBJ1-5): DVKVTQSSRYLVKRTGEKVFLECVQDMDHENMFWYRQDPGLGLRLIYFSYDVKMKEKGDIPEGYSVSREKKERFSLILESASTNQTSMYLCASSVTGTLGNQPQHFGDGTRLSIL.

The chain combines TRBV2 with TRBJ1-1, with 7 bases matching TRBD1. Looked up from germline, CDR1 is SNHLY and CDR2 is FYNNEI. The CDR3 is made up of 14 amino acids. V lost 10 bases to trimming and J lost 5 bases; unmatched junction nucleotides: 13. CDR3: CATTFRQGGTEAFF. In DNA form, the CDR3 reads TGTGCCACCACCTTTCGGCAGGGGGGGACTGAAGCTTTCTTT.

This chain links TRBV9 with TRBJ2-5; unclear D gene. CDR1 and CDR2 (germline): SGDLS, YYNGEE. CDR3 length: 12 residues. With 0 bases removed from V and 5 bases from J, the gap between germline ends came to 5 bases. CDR3 DNA: TGTGCCAGCAGCGTAGGGTCGGAGACCCAGTACTTC. Amino acids: CASSVGSETQYF.

For the CDR3, the DNA is TGCGCCAGCAGTGCCAGGGGGACAGGGGAAGGCTACACCTTC. This gives the protein CASSARGTGEGYTF. The chain is built from TRBV10-2 and TRBJ1-2; the match to TRBD1 covers 10 bases. V was pared by 4 bases and J by 8 bases, with 7 bases of the junction left unmatched. CDR3 length: 14 residues. Germline values: CDR1 WSHSY, CDR2 SAAADI.

The chain joins TRBV10-3 to TRBJ1-2; the match to TRBD1 covers 9 bases. The CDR3 has 14 residues. Germline-derived CDR1 and CDR2 are ENHRY and SYGVKD. Germline trimming cut 11 bases from V and 4 bases from J; bases unmatched to any gene: 11. As DNA, the CDR3 is TGTGCCGCGACAGGGACAGGGTATAGCTATGGCTACACCTTC. As protein: CAATGTGYSYGYTF.